The clone carrying this T cell receptor (beta chain) was observed a few times. Antigen unknown. TCRdb reanalysed the reads using MiXCR and keeps one entry per CDR3 protein. This sample has nearly 700,000 distinct CDR3 sequences; around a third occur once, and the top ten carry around a sixth. This entry comes from a study of T cell repertoires in cytomegalovirus infection. Study-level information: Carrying CMV and the relevant HLA type showed in public TCR beta signatures.

Trimming removed 5 bases from V and 3 bases from J; junction bases left unmatched: 10. Germline V CDR1 and CDR2: SGHVS, FQNEAQ. This CDR3 spans 15 amino acids. Here the sequenced sample was cultured PBMCs, taken from culture after CMV antigen stimulation. This TCR came from a human donor in good health (CMV status not recorded). Some clones in this sample may be carry-over from other donors' samples. The chain employs TRBV7-8 and TRBJ2-7; 7 nucleotides line up with TRBD2. CDR3 sequence: CASSPTGGSLYEQYF. DNA of the CDR3: TGTGCCAGCAGCCCGACGGGGGGTTCCCTCTACGAGCAGTACTTC.